Listed here are 27 T cell receptor beta chains from one sample, sequenced in a study of OX40 agonist ivuxolimab in advanced cancers. Repertoires were generated with immunoSEQ multiplex PCR, while TCRdb's copy carries only in-frame clones and drops some. The table records approximately 94,000 clones, around four fifths of them present only once. The source was CD4+ or CD8+ T cells sorted from blood, collected in a trial of the OX40 agonist ivuxolimab. Every receptor here comes from an adult with an advanced solid tumor such as melanoma, head and neck, liver or kidney cancer.

This chain joins TRBV6-6 and TRBJ1-2; possible D gene TRBD1, 6 bases. The CDR3 runs to 15 residues. Trimming removed 6 bases from V and 1 base from J, with 15 bases in between. Germline loops: CDR1 MNHNY, CDR2 SVGAGI (reference sequence). Here the CDR3 reads CASSQTGMDNYGYTF. DNA of the CDR3: TGTGCCAGCAGCCAAACAGGGATGGATAACTATGGCTACACCTTC.

The genes are TRBV9 and TRBJ2-1; no definite D call. CDR1 and CDR2 (germline): SGDLS, YYNGEE. The germline V and J ends were trimmed by 0 bases and 4 bases, with 11 bases remaining between them. The CDR3 has 15 residues. The CDR3, as DNA: TGTGCCAGCAGCGTAGGAGTGAATCCGTACAATGAGCAGTTCTTC. Amino acid sequence: CASSVGVNPYNEQFF.

This clone came up a few times. The chain employs TRBV4-1 and TRBJ1-2; D not resolved. The ends were cut back, 0 bases at V and 8 bases at J, with 10 bases in the middle. CDR1 and CDR2 (germline): MGHRA, YSYEKL. This CDR3 has 13 residues. The CDR3 sequence is CASSQDWRGGYTF. The DNA for the CDR3 is TGCGCCAGCAGCCAAGATTGGCGGGGAGGCTACACCTTC.

The genes are TRBV2 and TRBJ2-2, with D possibly TRBD1 on 5 matching bases. From germline, CDR1 is SNHLY and CDR2 FYNNEI. This CDR3 is built from 15 residues. The V and J ends lost 4 bases and 3 bases respectively, with 12 bases between them. CDR3 sequence reads: CASSAQGLDTGELFF. The CDR3 nucleotides read TGTGCCAGCAGTGCTCAGGGTTTGGACACCGGGGAGCTGTTTTTT.

This clone turned up a few times. This chain uses TRBV19 with TRBJ1-5; D uncertain. Trimming shortened V by 6 bases and J by 8 bases, and 11 bases separated the two germline ends. CDR3 size: 12 residues. CDR1 is LNHDA and CDR2 is SQIVND in the germline V gene (reference sequence). The CDR3 sequence is CASSRRSEPQHF. The CDR3 coding sequence is TGTGCCAGTAGCCGACGGAGTGAGCCCCAGCATTTT.

The chain is built from TRBV6-1 and TRBJ2-1, with 12 bases lining up with TRBD2. The V gene's germline CDR1 is MNHNS and CDR2 SASEGT. The CDR3 consists of 15 residues. The J segment lost 9 bases and the V segment lost 4 bases, leaving 7 bases of the junction unmatched. The CDR3 region has the DNA TGTGCCAGCAGTGGGCGACTAGCGGGGGTCGGTGAGCAGTTCTTC. Its translation is CASSGRLAGVGEQFF.

There are many counts of this clone. In DNA, the CDR3 is TGCGCCAGCAGCCAAGAAAGGGAAAGGGTTGGATCACCCCTCCACTTT. Encoded protein: CASSQERERVGSPLHF. The chain combines TRBV4-3 with TRBJ1-6; D unresolved. V lost 0 bases to trimming and J lost 10 bases, with 16 bases between them. Germline V gives CDR1 LGHNA, CDR2 YSLEER. The length of the CDR3 is 16 residues.

The rearrangement links TRBV18 to TRBJ2-2, with D hard to call. CDR1 and CDR2 (germline): KGHSH, LQKENI. Trimming removed 1 base from V and 3 bases from J, with 9 bases in between. This CDR3 has 15 amino acids. The CDR3 here is CASSPQGFDTGELFF. The CDR3 DNA is TGTGCCAGCTCACCACAGGGTTTCGACACCGGGGAGCTGTTTTTT.

The chain joins TRBV19 to TRBJ1-1; D not certain. Germline V gene data show CDR1 as LNHDA and CDR2 as SQIVND (reference sequence). The V end lost 5 bases, the J end lost 4 bases, and 11 bases lay between the germline ends. The CDR3 runs to 13 residues. The CDR3 coding sequence is TGTGCCAGTAGTCCTTTCCCGGGCACTGAAGCTTTCTTT. Protein sequence: CASSPFPGTEAFF.

The chain is built from TRBV11-2 and TRBJ2-3; perhaps TRBD2 as D (6 bases). Per germline, CDR1 SGHAT and CDR2 FQNNGV. The V and J ends lost 6 bases and 3 bases respectively, with 19 bases between them. The CDR3 extends over 16 amino acids. The CDR3 protein is CASRPPWRGLTDTQYF. The DNA of the CDR3 is TGTGCCAGCAGGCCCCCCTGGCGGGGCCTAACAGATACGCAGTATTTT.

The DNA of the CDR3 is TGTGCCAGCAGCTTAGGGGACACTGACACTGAAGCTTTCTTT. It encodes CASSLGDTDTEAFF. J is TRBJ1-1 and V is TRBV11-3; D might be TRBD1 (6 bases). In germline, CDR1 is SGHNT, CDR2 YENEEA. V lost 1 base, J lost 3 bases, and 9 bases lay in between. There are 14 residues in the CDR3.

This clone was seen more than once but under ten times. This sequence joins TRBV5-6 and TRBJ2-5, with TRBD2 identical over 8 bases. Germline assignment: CDR1 SGHDT and CDR2 YYEEEE. There are 15 residues in the CDR3. The V gene end was trimmed by 1 base and the J gene end by 1 base; junction bases not matched to a gene: 3. The CDR3 loop is CASSLLAGRQETQYF. The CDR3 nucleotides are TGTGCCAGCAGCTTGTTAGCGGGGCGCCAAGAGACCCAGTACTTC.

The CDR3 nucleotides read TGTGCCAGCAGCTCCCCCTCGGGCAGGGGACGTGCCTCGAACACTGAAGCTTTCTTT. Translated: CASSSPSGRGRASNTEAFF. The rearrangement uses TRBV7-2 and TRBJ1-1; TRBD1 is a possible D gene (6 bases). Germline V gene sequence: CDR1 SGHTA, CDR2 FQGNSA. Deletions cut 4 bases from V and 1 base from J, with 25 bases between. This CDR3 has 19 amino acids. Full variable domain (outside the CDR3, taken from reference TRBV7-2 and TRBJ1-1): GAGVSQSPSNKVTEKGKDVELRCDPISGHTALYWYRQSLGQGLEFLIYFQGNSAPDKSGLPSDRFSAERTGGSVSTLTIQRTQQEDSAVYLCASSSPSGRGRASNTEAFFGQGTRLTVV.

The V call is TRBV18, the J call TRBJ2-5; 11 positions agree with TRBD2. This CDR3 has 15 residues. V trimming: 6 bases; J trimming: 4 bases; junction bases outside the gene matches: 7. CDR1 is KGHSH, CDR2 LQKENI, per germline. In DNA, the CDR3 is TGTGCCAGCTCTCCCGGGACTAGCGGCGGAGAGACCCAGTACTTC. It encodes CASSPGTSGGETQYF.

The rearrangement joins TRBV6-5 to TRBJ1-1; TRBD1 matches at 11 bases. Trimming took 2 bases from V and 5 from J; bases not matched to a gene: 4. Per germline, CDR1 MNHEY and CDR2 SVGAGI. The CDR3 runs 15 residues. CDR3 DNA: TGTGCCAGCAGTTACGGGGACAGGGGGGGTACTGAAGCTTTCTTT. Protein: CASSYGDRGGTEAFF.

The chain joins TRBV10-3 to TRBJ2-1; unclear D gene. CDR1 is ENHRY and CDR2 is SYGVKD in the germline V gene. This CDR3 is 18 amino acids long. V lost 0 bases to trimming and J lost 0 bases, with 15 bases between them. The DNA of the CDR3 is TGTGCCATCAGTGAGTCGATGTCGGCGCTGAGCTCCTACAATGAGCAGTTCTTC. Translated: CAISESMSALSSYNEQFF.

The chain joins TRBV9 to TRBJ2-3, with 14 positions matching TRBD2. V was pared by 4 bases and J by 5 bases, with 6 bases of the junction left unmatched. Germline CDR1 reads SGDLS; CDR2 reads YYNGEE. This CDR3 spans 16 amino acids. As DNA, the CDR3 is TGTGCCAGCAGCATAAAGACTAGCGGGGGGGTAGATACGCAGTATTTT. Residues: CASSIKTSGGVDTQYF.

V gene TRBV6-6 combines with J gene TRBJ1-1; D is uncertain. Trimming removed 2 bases from V and 0 bases from J, with 7 bases in between. Per the germline V gene, CDR1 is MNHNY and CDR2 is SVGAGI (reference sequence). The CDR3 consists of 14 residues. CDR3 loop: CASSYPAVNTEAFF. The CDR3 nucleotides are TGTGCCAGCAGTTACCCCGCCGTGAACACTGAAGCTTTCTTT.

A note on this clone: This sample also contains other DNA sequences that code for the same CDR3. The chain is built from TRBV5-1 and TRBJ2-1; TRBD2 aligns across 10 bases. V lost 2 bases to trimming and J lost 3 bases; unmatched junction nucleotides: 5. The CDR3 loop spans 16 amino acids. Germline CDR1 and CDR2: SGHRS and YFSETQ. The CDR3 here is CASSLDPSGGYNEQFF. CDR3 nucleotides: TGCGCCAGCAGCTTAGACCCTAGCGGGGGCTACAATGAGCAGTTCTTC.

This clone was observed a few times. The chain has TRBV7-9 and TRBJ2-3, with unresolved D. Trimming cost V 4 bases and J 4 bases, with 9 bases left between them. Germline CDR1 is SEHNR and CDR2 is FQNEAQ (reference sequence). This CDR3 is built from 13 residues. The CDR3 here is CASSSPSSDTQYF. The DNA for the CDR3 is TGTGCCAGCAGCTCTCCCAGTTCAGATACGCAGTATTTT.

This clone showed up just once. The J gene is TRBJ1-2, the V gene TRBV15; tentatively, D is TRBD1 (5 bases). The CDR3 length is 15 residues. Germline CDR1 is LNHNV and CDR2 is YYDKDF (reference sequence). V gave up 6 bases and J gave up 1 base, with 15 bases separating them. This CDR3 reads CATRGVGAVNYGYTF. CDR3 DNA: TGTGCCACCAGGGGGGTTGGGGCGGTTAACTATGGCTACACCTTC.

The V gene is TRBV6-4, the J gene TRBJ1-1; perhaps TRBD1 as D (5 bases). CDR1 is MRHNA and CDR2 is SNTAGT in the germline V gene. The V gene lost 5 bases and the J gene lost 1 base, with 8 bases spanning the gap. There are 13 residues in the CDR3. The CDR3 region is CASSLQENTEAFF. The DNA for the CDR3 is TGTGCCAGCAGTCTACAGGAGAACACTGAAGCTTTCTTT.

The chain employs TRBV7-2 and TRBJ1-1; TRBD1 matches at 7 bases. CDR3 length equals 14 residues. Germline V gives CDR1 SGHTA, CDR2 FQGNSA. V lost 5 bases, J lost 2 bases, and 5 bases stayed unmatched. The CDR3 DNA sequence: TGTGCCAGCAGCCCCCGACAGGGCAACACTGAAGCTTTCTTT. It encodes CASSPRQGNTEAFF.

The rearrangement uses TRBV6-1 and TRBJ1-5; D is ambiguous. Looked up from germline, CDR1 is MNHNS and CDR2 is SASEGT. With 6 bases removed from V and 7 bases from J, the gap between germline ends came to 10 bases. The length of the CDR3 is 12 residues. The CDR3 reads CASRVLGQPQHF. The CDR3 DNA reads as TGTGCCAGCAGGGTTTTGGGGCAGCCCCAGCATTTT.

The chain has TRBV7-6 and TRBJ2-5; 12 bases line up with TRBD1. CDR1 and CDR2 (germline): SGHVS, FNYEAQ. The CDR3 has 15 residues. The V segment lost 5 bases and the J segment 4 bases; nucleotides outside the gene matches: 5. The CDR3 sequence is CASSPGTGGAETQYF. DNA for the CDR3: TGTGCCAGCAGCCCCGGGACAGGGGGCGCAGAGACCCAGTACTTC.

The table lists this clone with a count of one. This chain links TRBV6-6 with TRBJ2-7, with 9 bases identical to TRBD1. V dropped 6 bases and J dropped 6; count of bases not matched to a gene: 9. The germline CDR1 and CDR2 sequences are MNHNY and SVGAGI (reference sequence). CDR3 length: 14 amino acids. The CDR3, as DNA: TGTGCCAGCAGCCCCGGGACAGGGTGGGGCGAGCAGTACGTC. It translates to CASSPGTGWGEQYV.

The CDR3, as DNA: TGTGCCAGCAGTTTCGTTTTTGGGCAGGGCCCGGAGACCCAGTACTTC. This encodes CASSFVFGQGPETQYF. This chain joins TRBV27 and TRBJ2-5; D perhaps matches TRBD1 (5 bases). The CDR3 is 16 residues long. Trimming took off 3 bases at V and 5 bases at J, with 19 bases between the two ends. Germline V gene sequence: CDR1 MNHEY, CDR2 SMNVEV (reference sequence).